The 8 T cell receptor beta chains listed next were all sequenced from one sample in a study of graft-versus-host responses after intestinal transplantation. Sequencing was performed with immunoSEQ multiplex PCR; in TCRdb, only in-frame clones are kept and a portion is missing. This sample has around 20,000 clones, with about 80% found just once. The specimen was PBMCs, collected 14 days after transplant. These receptors were collected from a human patient who received an intestinal transplant, so some T cells may come from the graft donor.

The rearrangement links TRBV6-5 to TRBJ2-1; TRBD2 agrees at 8 bases. Germline V gives CDR1 MNHEY, CDR2 SVGAGI. V lost 0 bases and J lost 6; bases outside the gene matches: 7. There are 16 residues in the CDR3. CDR3 protein: CASSYSMGTSVNEQFF. As DNA, the CDR3 is TGTGCCAGCAGTTACTCGATGGGGACTAGTGTCAATGAGCAGTTCTTC.

This clone was counted between two and nine times. The genes are TRBV10-2 and TRBJ2-2, with D unresolved. CDR1 and CDR2 (germline): WSHSY, SAAADI. CDR3 length equals 11 residues. Deletions cut 8 bases from V and 3 bases from J, with 4 bases between. The CDR3 reads CASGYTGELFF. The CDR3 DNA reads TGCGCCAGCGGGTACACCGGGGAGCTGTTTTTT.

J is TRBJ2-2 and V is TRBV21-1; TRBD1 is the table's D call, not checked against the DNA. TRBV21-1 is deemed a pseudogene. This CDR3 has 15 residues. The CDR3 DNA sequence: TGTGCCAGCAGCCTCTCGGGCAGGGAATACGGGGAGCTGTTTTTT. The encoded protein is CASSLSGREYGELFF.

This chain uses TRBV4-2 with TRBJ2-7; maybe TRBD2 (5 bases). The CDR3 has 16 amino acids. V lost 0 bases and J lost 1, with 13 bases in between. Germline V gene lookup returns CDR1 LGHNA and CDR2 YNFKEQ. The CDR3 DNA reads TGTGCCAGCAGCCAAGATTGGCCTGGGAGTTCCTACGAGCAGTACTTC. This gives the protein CASSQDWPGSSYEQYF.

V is TRBV28 and J is TRBJ1-1; D is ambiguous. Germline V gene data show CDR1 as MDHEN and CDR2 as SYDVKM. Trimming removed 5 bases from V and 3 bases from J, with 16 bases in between. This CDR3 region has 15 residues. The CDR3 DNA reads as TGTGCCAGCAGTACTACCCCTCTCCCCGACACTGAAGCTTTCTTT. It codes for CASSTTPLPDTEAFF.

This clone was seen just once. The chain is built from TRBV29-1 and TRBJ2-5, with 8 bases identical to TRBD1. The CDR3 runs to 16 residues. V was clipped by 1 base and J by 2 bases; unmatched bases: 9. Germline CDR1 reads SQVTM; CDR2 reads ANQGSEA. Written as DNA, the CDR3 is TGCAGCGTTGAAGGGGGCTGGGACAGGAAGCAAGAGACCCAGTACTTC. Translating it yields CSVEGGWDRKQETQYF. Variable domain in full (rest from reference TRBV29-1 and TRBJ2-5): SAVISQKPSRDICQRGTSLTIQCQVDSQVTMMFWYRQQPGQSLTLIATANQGSEATYESGFVIDKFPISRPNLTFSTLTVSNMSPEDSSIYLCSVEGGWDRKQETQYFGPGTRLLVL.

V is TRBV5-5 and J is TRBJ1-4, with 7 nucleotides matching TRBD1. V shed 4 bases and J 3 bases; nucleotides not matched to a gene: 6. Looked up from germline, CDR1 is SGHKS and CDR2 is YYEKEE (reference sequence). The CDR3 length is 15 residues. The CDR3 nucleotides read TGTGCCAGCAGCCAACAGGGGATCTCTAATGAAAAACTGTTTTTT. Its protein is CASSQQGISNEKLFF. The entire variable domain, with the rest obtained from reference TRBV5-5 and TRBJ1-4, is as follows: DAGVTQSPTHLIKTRGQQVTLRCSPISGHKSVSWYQQVLGQGPQFIFQYYEKEERGRGNFPDRFSARQFPNYSSELNVNALLLGDSALYLCASSQQGISNEKLFFGSGTQLSVL.

The chain is built from TRBV12-5 and TRBJ2-1; D is undetermined. Germline V lookup: CDR1 LGHNT, CDR2 FRNRAP. Trimming took off 0 bases at V and 2 bases at J, with 2 bases between the two ends. There are 13 residues in the CDR3. The CDR3, as DNA: TGTGCTAGTGGTTTGGTCCCCTACAATGAGCAGTTCTTC. Its protein is CASGLVPYNEQFF.